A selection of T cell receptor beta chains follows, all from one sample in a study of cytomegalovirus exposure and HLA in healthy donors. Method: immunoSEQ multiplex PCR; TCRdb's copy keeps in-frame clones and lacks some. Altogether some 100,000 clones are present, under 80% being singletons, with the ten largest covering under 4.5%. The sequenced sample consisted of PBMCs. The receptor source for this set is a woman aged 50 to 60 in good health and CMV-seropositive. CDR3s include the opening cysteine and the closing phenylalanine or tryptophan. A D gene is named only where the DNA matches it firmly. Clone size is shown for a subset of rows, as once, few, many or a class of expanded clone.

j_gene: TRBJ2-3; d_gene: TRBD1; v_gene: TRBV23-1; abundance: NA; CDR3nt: TGCGCCAGCAGTGACCATGACAGGGGGCTCCCAGATACGCAGTATTTT; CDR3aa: CASSDHDRGLPDTQYF
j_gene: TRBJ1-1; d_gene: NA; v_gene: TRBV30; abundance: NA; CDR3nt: TGTGCCTGGAGGAGGAACCTGAACACTGAAGCTTTCTTT; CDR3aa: CAWRRNLNTEAFF
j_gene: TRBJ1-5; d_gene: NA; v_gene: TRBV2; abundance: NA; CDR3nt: TGTGCCAGCAGAGGTTTCAGGGGCTCCTTCAATCAGCCCCAGCATTTT; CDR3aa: CASRGFRGSFNQPQHF
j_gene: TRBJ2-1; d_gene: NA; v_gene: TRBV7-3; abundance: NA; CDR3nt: TGTGCCAGCAGCTTGGGCACCTCGTCCAATGAGCAGTTCTTC; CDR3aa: CASSLGTSSNEQFF
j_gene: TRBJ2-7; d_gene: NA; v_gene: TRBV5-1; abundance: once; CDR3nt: TGCGCCAGCAGCTTGGACCCAGCCTACGAGCAGTACTTC; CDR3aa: CASSLDPAYEQYF
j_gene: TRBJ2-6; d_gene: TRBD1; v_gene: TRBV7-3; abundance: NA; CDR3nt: TGTGCCAGCAGCGCGACAGGGGGCGAAGGTGGGGCCAACGTCCTGACTTTC; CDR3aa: CASSATGGEGGANVLTF
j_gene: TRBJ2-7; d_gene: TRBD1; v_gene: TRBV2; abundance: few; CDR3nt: TGTGCCAGCAGTGAAGCGATAGGGACAGGGGAGACCTACGAGCAGTACTTC; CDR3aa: CASSEAIGTGETYEQYF
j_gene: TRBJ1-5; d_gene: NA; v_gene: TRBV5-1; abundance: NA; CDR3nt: TGCGCCAGCAGCTTGGAGGGGGTGGACAATCAGCCCCAGCATTTT; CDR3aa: CASSLEGVDNQPQHF
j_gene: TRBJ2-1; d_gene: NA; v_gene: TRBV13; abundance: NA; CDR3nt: TGTGCCAGCAGCTTTACAGGGTATCATGAGCAGTTCTTC; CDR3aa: CASSFTGYHEQFF
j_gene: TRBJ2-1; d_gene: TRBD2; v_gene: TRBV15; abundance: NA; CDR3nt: TGTGCCACCAGCAGAGGGCTAGCGGACTCGAGCTCCTACAATGAGCAGTTCTTC; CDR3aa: CATSRGLADSSSYNEQFF
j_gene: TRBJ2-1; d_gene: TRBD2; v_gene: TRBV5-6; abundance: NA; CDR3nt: TGTGCCAGCAGCTTGGAGGCTATTCGGGGGGGGAGCTCCTACAATGAGCAGTTCTTC; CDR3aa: CASSLEAIRGGSSYNEQFF
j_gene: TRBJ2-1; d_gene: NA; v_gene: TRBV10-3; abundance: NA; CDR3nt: TGTGCCACCAGAGGAGCGGCTTTAGGGTACAATGAGCAGTTCTTC; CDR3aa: CATRGAALGYNEQFF
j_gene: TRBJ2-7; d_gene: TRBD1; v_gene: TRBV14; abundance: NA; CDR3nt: TGTGCCAGCAGTCCTTCCGGGACAGCTGGAAGCTCCTACGAGCAGTACTTC; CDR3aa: CASSPSGTAGSSYEQYF
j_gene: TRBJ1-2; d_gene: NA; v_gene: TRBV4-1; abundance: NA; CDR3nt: TGCGCCAGCAGCCAATCTTCCGCAGGGTTGGGCTATGGCTACACCTTC; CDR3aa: CASSQSSAGLGYGYTF
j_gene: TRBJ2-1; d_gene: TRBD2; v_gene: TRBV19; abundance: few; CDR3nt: TGTGCCAGTAGTTCCTCTTTAAGACTAGCGGGAGATCAGTCCTACAATGAGCAGTTCTTC; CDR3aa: CASSSSLRLAGDQSYNEQFF
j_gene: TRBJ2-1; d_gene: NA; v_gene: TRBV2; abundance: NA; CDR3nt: TGTGCCAGCAGTGGCCGACTACCGGTATGTGGACAGTTCTTC; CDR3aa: CASSGRLPVCGQFF
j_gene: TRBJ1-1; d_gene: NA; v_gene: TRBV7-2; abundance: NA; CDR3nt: TGTGCCAGCAGCTTAGCGAGAGGGACTGAAGCTTTCTTT; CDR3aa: CASSLARGTEAFF
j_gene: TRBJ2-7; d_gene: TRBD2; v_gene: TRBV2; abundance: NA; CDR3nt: TGTGCCAGCAGGGCGACTAGCGGGAGTTACGAGCAGTACTTC; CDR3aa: CASRATSGSYEQYF
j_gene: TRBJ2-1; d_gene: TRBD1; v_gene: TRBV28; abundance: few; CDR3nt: TGTGCCAGCAGTTCGGACAGGGGTAAGCGTGAGCAGTTCTTC; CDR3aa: CASSSDRGKREQFF
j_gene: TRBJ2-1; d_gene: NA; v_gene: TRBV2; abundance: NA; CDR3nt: TGTGCCAGCACCAAGGGGGGGGTGACCTACAATGAGCAGTTCTTC; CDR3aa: CASTKGGVTYNEQFF
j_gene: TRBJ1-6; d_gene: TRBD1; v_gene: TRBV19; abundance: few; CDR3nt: TGTGCCAGTACCCAGGGCGACAGGGTCGGTTCACCCCTCCACTTT; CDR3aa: CASTQGDRVGSPLHF
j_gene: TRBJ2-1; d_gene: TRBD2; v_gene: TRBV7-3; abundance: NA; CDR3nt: TGTGCCAGCAGCTCCCGGGGGGGGCCCAAGACCTACAATGAGCAGTTCTTC; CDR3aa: CASSSRGGPKTYNEQFF
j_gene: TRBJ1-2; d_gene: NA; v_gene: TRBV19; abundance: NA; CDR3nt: TGTGCCAGTAGTATAGTACTAGGCCTACCTTTAAATGGCTACACCTTC; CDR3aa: CASSIVLGLPLNGYTF
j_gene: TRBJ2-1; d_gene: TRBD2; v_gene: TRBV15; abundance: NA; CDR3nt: TGTGCCACCAGCATAGGGACGACTAGCGAAGGCCAGTTCTTC; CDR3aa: CATSIGTTSEGQFF
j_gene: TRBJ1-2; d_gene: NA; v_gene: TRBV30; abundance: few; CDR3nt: TGTGCCTGGAGTAAAAGACAGGAGCCCTATGGCTACACCTTC; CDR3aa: CAWSKRQEPYGYTF
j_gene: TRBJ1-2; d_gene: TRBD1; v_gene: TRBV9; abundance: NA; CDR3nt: TGTGCCAGCAGTGACTCGGAAGTGGGCAGGGGGGCCTATGGCTACACCTTC; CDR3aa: CASSDSEVGRGAYGYTF
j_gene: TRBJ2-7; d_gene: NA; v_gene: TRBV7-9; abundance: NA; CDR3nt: TGTGCCAGCAGCTTACTGGGGCGGAACTATGAGCAGTACTTC; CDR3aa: CASSLLGRNYEQYF
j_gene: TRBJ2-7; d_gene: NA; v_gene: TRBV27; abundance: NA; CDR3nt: TGTGCCAGCAATAACACCACCTACGAGCAGTACTTC; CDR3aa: CASNNTTYEQYF
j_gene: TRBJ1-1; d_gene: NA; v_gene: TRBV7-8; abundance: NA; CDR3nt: TGTGCCAGCAGCTTACGGGAGTTTATGAACACTGAAGCTTTCTTT; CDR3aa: CASSLREFMNTEAFF
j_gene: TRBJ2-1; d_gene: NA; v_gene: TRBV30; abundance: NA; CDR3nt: TGTGCCTGGAGTGGAGCTAGTAGGAGCAATGAGCAGTTCTTC; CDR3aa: CAWSGASRSNEQFF
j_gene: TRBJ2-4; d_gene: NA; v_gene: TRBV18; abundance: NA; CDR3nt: TGTGCCAGCTCACCTAGGCCCGGAGTTCAGTACTTC; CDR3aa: CASSPRPGVQYF
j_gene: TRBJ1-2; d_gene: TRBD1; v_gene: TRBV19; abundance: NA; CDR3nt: TGTGCCAGTAGTCCAGACAGGGTATATGGCTACACCTTC; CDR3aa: CASSPDRVYGYTF
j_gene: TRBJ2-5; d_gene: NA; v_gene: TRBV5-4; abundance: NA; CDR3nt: TGTGCCAGCAGCTCGTCGGGGTCGAAAGGAGAGACCCAGTACTTC; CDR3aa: CASSSSGSKGETQYF
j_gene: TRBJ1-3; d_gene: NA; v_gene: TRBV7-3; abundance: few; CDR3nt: TGTGCCAGCAGCCAGGCCTCTGGAAACACCATATATTTT; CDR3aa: CASSQASGNTIYF
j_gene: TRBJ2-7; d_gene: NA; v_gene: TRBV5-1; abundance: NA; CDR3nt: NA; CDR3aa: CASSTSGQVYEQYF
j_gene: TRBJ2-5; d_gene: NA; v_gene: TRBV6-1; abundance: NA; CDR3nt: TGTGCCAGCAGTCAGACGACATACCAAGAGACCCAGTACTTC; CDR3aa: CASSQTTYQETQYF
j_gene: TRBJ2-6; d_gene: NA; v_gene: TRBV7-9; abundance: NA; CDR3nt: TGTGCCAGCCCGTCTGGGGCCAACGTCCTGACTTTC; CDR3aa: CASPSGANVLTF
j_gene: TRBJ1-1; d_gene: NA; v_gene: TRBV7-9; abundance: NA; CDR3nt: TGTGCCAGCAGCAAACAGGGAGTGAGCACTGAAGCTTTCTTT; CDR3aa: CASSKQGVSTEAFF
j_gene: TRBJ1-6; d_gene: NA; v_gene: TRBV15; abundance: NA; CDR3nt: TGTGCCACCAGCAGAAGGAGGAATTCACCCCTCCACTTT; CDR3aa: CATSRRRNSPLHF
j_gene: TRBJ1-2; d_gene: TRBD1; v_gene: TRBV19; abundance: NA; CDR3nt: TGTGCCAGTAAGATCGGGACAGGGGTTGGCTACACCTTC; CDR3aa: CASKIGTGVGYTF
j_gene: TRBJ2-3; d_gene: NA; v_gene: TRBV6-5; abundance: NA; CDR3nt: TGTGCCAGCAGTTCTTCTAGCGTCACAGATACGCAGTATTTT; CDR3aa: CASSSSSVTDTQYF
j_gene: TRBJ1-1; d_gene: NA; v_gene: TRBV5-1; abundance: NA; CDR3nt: TGCGCCAGCAGCTTCGAGGGTGCCACTGAAGCTTTCTTT; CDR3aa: CASSFEGATEAFF
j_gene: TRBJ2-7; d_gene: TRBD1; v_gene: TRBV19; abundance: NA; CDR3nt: TGTGCCAGTAGTATAGTCGAGGACAGGGGCTACGAGCAGTACTTC; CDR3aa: CASSIVEDRGYEQYF
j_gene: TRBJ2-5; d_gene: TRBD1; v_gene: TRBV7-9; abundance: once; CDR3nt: TGTGCCAGCAGCCCGTGGACAGGGCGAGAGACCCAGTACTTC; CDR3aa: CASSPWTGRETQYF
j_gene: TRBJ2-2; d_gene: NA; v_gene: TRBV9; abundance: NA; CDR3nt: TGTGCCAGCAGCTTTAGCGGTTTAGACACCGGGGAGCTGTTTTTT; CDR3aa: CASSFSGLDTGELFF
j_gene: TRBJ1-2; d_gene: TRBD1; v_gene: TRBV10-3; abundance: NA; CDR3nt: TGTGCCATCAAGCAGAGGGGGCGCTGGTTCGGGCGCGGCTACACCTTC; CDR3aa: CAIKQRGRWFGRGYTF
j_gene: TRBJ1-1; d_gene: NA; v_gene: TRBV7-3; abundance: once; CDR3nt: TGTGCCAGCAGCTTATCAGGAAACACTGAAGCTTTCTTT; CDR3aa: CASSLSGNTEAFF
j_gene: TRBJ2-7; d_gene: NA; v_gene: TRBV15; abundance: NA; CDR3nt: TGTGCCACCAGCAGAGAGCCCTACAGTGAATCCTACGAGCAGTACTTC; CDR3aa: CATSREPYSESYEQYF
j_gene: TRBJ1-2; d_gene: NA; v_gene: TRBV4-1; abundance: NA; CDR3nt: TGCGCCAGCAGCCAAGTTAATAACTATGGCTACACCTTC; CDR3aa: CASSQVNNYGYTF
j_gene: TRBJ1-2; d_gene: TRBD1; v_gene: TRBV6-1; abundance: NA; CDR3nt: TGTGCCAGCAGTGTTACCCCCGGACAGGGGCTTGGCTACACCTTC; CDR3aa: CASSVTPGQGLGYTF
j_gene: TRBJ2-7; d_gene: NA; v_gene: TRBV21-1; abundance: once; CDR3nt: TGTGCCAGCAGCAAAGTTTTCGACTACTCCTACGAGCAGTACTTC; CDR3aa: CASSKVFDYSYEQYF
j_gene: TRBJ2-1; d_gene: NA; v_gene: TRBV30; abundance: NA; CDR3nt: TGTGCCTGGAGTCCTGCGGTTAGGGGAGGTGGGTTCTTC; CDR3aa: CAWSPAVRGGGFF
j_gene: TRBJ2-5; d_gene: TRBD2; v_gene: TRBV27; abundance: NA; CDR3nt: TGTGCCAGCAGTTTCGGCAGGGAGGGGACCCAGTACTTC; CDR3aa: CASSFGREGTQYF
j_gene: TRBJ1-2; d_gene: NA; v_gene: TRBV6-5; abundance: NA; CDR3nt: TGTGCCAGCAGTTACTCGGCCCTTAACTATGGCTACACCTTC; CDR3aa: CASSYSALNYGYTF
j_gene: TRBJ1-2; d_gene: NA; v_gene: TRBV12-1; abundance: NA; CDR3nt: TGTGCCAGCAGCTTTAGGAGAGTCTCTTCTAACTATGGCTACACCTTC; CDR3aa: CASSFRRVSSNYGYTF
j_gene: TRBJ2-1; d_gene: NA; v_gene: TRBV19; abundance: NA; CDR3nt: TGTGCCAGTAGTCCAGGGGCCGGGAGGAGCGATGAGCAGTTCTTC; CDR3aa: CASSPGAGRSDEQFF
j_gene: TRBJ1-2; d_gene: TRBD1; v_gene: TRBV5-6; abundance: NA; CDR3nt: TGTGCCAGCAGCCCAACCAGGGGGCGAGACTATGGCTACACCTTC; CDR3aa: CASSPTRGRDYGYTF
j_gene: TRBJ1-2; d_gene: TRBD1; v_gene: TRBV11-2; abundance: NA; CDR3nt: TGTGCCAGCAGCCTCTGGACAGGGAAGAACTATGGCTACACCTTC; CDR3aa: CASSLWTGKNYGYTF